Listed below are T cell receptor beta chains from one sample, sequenced in a study of blood T cell repertoires in COVID-19. Generated by immunoSEQ multiplex PCR, the TCRdb table keeps only in-frame clones and is missing some. The sample lists about 120,000 clones, 85% to 90% occurring once. Sequences were obtained from peripheral blood. All receptors come from a man between 65 and 85 years old with active or convalescent COVID-19. CDR3s include the opening cysteine and the closing phenylalanine or tryptophan. Fields, in order: clone size, D gene, J gene, V gene, CDR3 protein, CDR3 DNA. A D gene is named only where the DNA matches it firmly. Only some rows state a clone size, as once, few, many or a class for expanded clones.

>.|TRBD1|TRBJ1-2|TRBV5-6
CASSVKPGQDPVGYGYTF
TGTGCCAGCAGCGTTAAACCGGGACAGGACCCTGTGGGCTATGGCTACACCTTC
>few|.|TRBJ2-5|TRBV6-6
CASSRASGAYAETQYF
TGTGCCAGCAGTAGAGCCTCAGGGGCCTACGCAGAGACCCAGTACTTC
>.|TRBD2|TRBJ2-7|TRBV2
CASSHPGLGTSGRAREQYF
TGTGCCAGCAGTCACCCGGGACTTGGGACTAGCGGGAGGGCAAGGGAGCAGTACTTC
>.|.|TRBJ2-1|TRBV10-3
CAISEDRYNEQFF
TGTGCCATCAGTGAGGACAGGTACAATGAGCAGTTCTTC
>.|TRBD2|TRBJ2-2|TRBV4-2
CASSPGLAVSANTGELFF
TGTGCCAGCAGCCCGGGACTAGCGGTCTCCGCGAACACCGGGGAGCTGTTTTTT
>.|.|TRBJ2-1|TRBV2
CASKYNNEQFF
TGTGCCAGCAAATATAACAATGAGCAGTTCTTC
>.|.|TRBJ1-1|TRBV5-1
CASSLEAGANTEAFF
TGCGCCAGCAGCTTGGAGGCAGGGGCGAACACTGAAGCTTTCTTT
>.|TRBD1|TRBJ1-6|TRBV7-8
CASSLRGQGDNSPLHF
TGTGCCAGCAGCTTACGAGGACAGGGAGATAATTCACCCCTCCACTTT
>.|TRBD1|TRBJ1-2|TRBV29-1
CSVNVGTGARYGYTF
TGCAGCGTTAATGTGGGGACAGGAGCTCGGTATGGCTACACCTTC
>.|TRBD2|TRBJ2-3|TRBV5-1
CASSLMGLAYTDTQYF
TGCGCCAGCAGCTTGATGGGACTAGCCTACACAGATACGCAGTATTTT
>.|.|TRBJ2-1|TRBV7-8
CASSLGVAVNEQFF
TGTGCCAGCAGCTTAGGGGTAGCAGTCAATGAGCAGTTCTTC
>.|TRBD2|TRBJ2-7|TRBV11-3
CASSLVCGSGRARFPYEQYF
TGTGCCAGCAGCTTAGTCTGCGGTAGCGGGAGGGCGCGGTTCCCCTACGAGCAGTACTTC
>.|TRBD1|TRBJ1-1|TRBV6-5
CASIGTGKVNTEAFF
TGTGCCAGCATCGGGACAGGGAAGGTGAACACTGAAGCTTTCTTT
>.|TRBD2|TRBJ2-1|TRBV27
CASSFGRNEQFF
TGTGCCAGCAGTTTCGGGAGGAATGAGCAGTTCTTC
>.|TRBD1|TRBJ2-7|TRBV19
CASTPNPGQGGYEQYF
TGTGCCAGTACTCCCAACCCGGGACAGGGGGGGTACGAGCAGTACTTC
>.|.|TRBJ2-5|TRBV18
CASSREEETQYF
TGTGCCAGCTCAAGAGAGGAGGAGACCCAGTACTTC
>.|.|TRBJ2-1|TRBV2
CASSGSWGATRGQFF
TGTGCCAGCAGTGGAAGTTGGGGAGCAACGAGAGGACAGTTCTTC
>.|TRBD1|TRBJ2-7|TRBV29-1
CSVGPGTEHEQYF
TGCAGCGTCGGTCCCGGGACAGAACACGAGCAGTACTTC
>.|TRBD2|TRBJ2-3|TRBV6-5
CASRPGLAGTDTQYF
TGTGCCAGCAGACCCGGACTAGCTGGCACAGATACGCAGTATTTT
>.|.|TRBJ2-3|TRBV28
CASRDTQTSTDTQYF
TGTGCCAGCAGAGATACCCAGACTAGCACAGATACGCAGTATTTT
>.|.|TRBJ1-3|TRBV28
CASRSGTVIFGNTIYF
TGTGCCAGCAGAAGCGGGACGGTGATATTCGGAAACACCATATATTTT
>.|.|TRBJ1-4|TRBV2
CASSEARGANEKLFF
TGTGCCAGCAGTGAAGCGCGGGGGGCTAATGAAAAACTGTTTTTT